The rows below give T cell receptor beta chains drawn from one sample of a study of post-analysis software for immune sequencing data. MiXCR, applied by TCRdb to the PCR reads, yields one record per CDR3 protein. The sample has some 690,000 distinct CDR3 sequences; more than 50% are singletons. The sample comprised blood. Receptors were obtained from a girl under 10 years old with multiple sclerosis. Both conserved end residues are part of each CDR3. A D gene is named only where the DNA matches it firmly. Expanded clones are given a class, and other clones once, few, many or no size at all.

clone size: -
J gene: TRBJ1-2
V gene: TRBV7-2
D gene: TRBD1
CDR3 protein: CASSWAIGGTDGYTF
CDR3 DNA: TGTGCCAGCAGCTGGGCGATAGGGGGCACAGATGGCTACACCTTC

clone size: -
J gene: TRBJ1-2
V gene: TRBV18
D gene: TRBD1
CDR3 protein: CASSKPGQDSGYTF
CDR3 DNA: TGTGCCAGCTCCAAACCGGGACAGGACTCTGGCTACACCTTC

clone size: few
J gene: TRBJ2-3
V gene: TRBV24-1
D gene: -
CDR3 protein: CATSESTDTQYF
CDR3 DNA: TGTGCCACCAGTGAGTCGACAGATACGCAGTATTTT

clone size: -
J gene: TRBJ2-1
V gene: TRBV5-1
D gene: TRBD2
CDR3 protein: CASSPLSGLAGRNEQFF
CDR3 DNA: TGCGCCAGCAGCCCCCTGTCGGGACTAGCGGGGCGGAATGAGCAGTTCTTC

clone size: -
J gene: TRBJ2-7
V gene: TRBV12-5
D gene: TRBD2
CDR3 protein: CASGLFNPLAGGYEQYF
CDR3 DNA: TGTGCTAGTGGTTTGTTTAATCCGCTAGCGGGAGGGTACGAGCAGTACTTC

clone size: few
J gene: TRBJ2-1
V gene: TRBV7-2
D gene: -
CDR3 protein: CASSFYSGDEQFF
CDR3 DNA: TGTGCCAGCAGCTTCTACTCGGGCGATGAGCAGTTCTTC

clone size: few
J gene: TRBJ2-1
V gene: TRBV20-1
D gene: -
CDR3 protein: CSAREQVGQFF
CDR3 DNA: TGCAGTGCTAGAGAACAGGTGGGGCAGTTCTTC

clone size: -
J gene: TRBJ2-5
V gene: TRBV28
D gene: -
CDR3 protein: CASSRLDPGTQYF
CDR3 DNA: TGTGCCAGCAGTCGTTTAGACCCCGGGACCCAGTACTTC

clone size: -
J gene: TRBJ2-3
V gene: TRBV6-4
D gene: TRBD1
CDR3 protein: CASSDGDRGLTNTDTQYF
CDR3 DNA: TGTGCCAGCAGTGACGGAGACAGGGGGCTGACGAACACAGATACGCAGTATTTT

clone size: -
J gene: TRBJ2-7
V gene: TRBV20-1
D gene: -
CDR3 protein: CSARDVPYEQYF
CDR3 DNA: TGCAGTGCTAGAGACGTTCCGTACGAGCAGTACTTC

clone size: -
J gene: TRBJ2-2
V gene: TRBV20-1
D gene: -
CDR3 protein: CSARDGSVAGELFF
CDR3 DNA: TGCAGTGCTAGAGATGGGAGCGTGGCCGGGGAGCTGTTTTTT

clone size: -
J gene: TRBJ2-3
V gene: TRBV20-1
D gene: TRBD2
CDR3 protein: CSANPGTSKSTDTQYF
CDR3 DNA: TGCAGTGCTAACCCCGGGACTAGCAAAAGCACAGATACGCAGTATTTT

clone size: -
J gene: TRBJ1-5
V gene: TRBV2
D gene: TRBD1
CDR3 protein: CASEGGTNQPQHF
CDR3 DNA: TGTGCCAGCGAAGGGGGCACAAATCAGCCCCAGCATTTT

clone size: -
J gene: TRBJ1-5
V gene: TRBV5-1
D gene: -
CDR3 protein: CASSPGTRPNQPQHF
CDR3 DNA: TGCGCCAGCAGCCCGGGAACCCGGCCCAATCAGCCCCAGCATTTT

clone size: -
J gene: TRBJ2-7
V gene: TRBV29-1
D gene: -
CDR3 protein: CSVERTDSYEQYF
CDR3 DNA: TGCAGCGTTGAACGGACGGATTCCTACGAGCAGTACTTC

clone size: once
J gene: TRBJ2-3
V gene: TRBV12-3/TRBV12-4
D gene: TRBD1
CDR3 protein: CASSTDRGGPDAQYF
CDR3 DNA: TGTGCCAGCAGTACCGACAGGGGGGGTCCAGATGCGCAGTATTTT

clone size: -
J gene: TRBJ1-1
V gene: TRBV5-1
D gene: TRBD1
CDR3 protein: CASSSGTGTFYGTEAFF
CDR3 DNA: TGCGCCAGCAGTTCCGGGACAGGAACTTTCTACGGCACTGAAGCTTTCTTT

clone size: -
J gene: TRBJ2-7
V gene: TRBV6-6
D gene: -
CDR3 protein: CASSYPPGVPEQYF
CDR3 DNA: TGTGCTAGCAGTTACCCTCCAGGGGTTCCCGAGCAGTACTTC

clone size: -
J gene: TRBJ2-2
V gene: TRBV7-6
D gene: -
CDR3 protein: CASSLIATGELFF
CDR3 DNA: TGTGCCAGCAGCTTAATAGCGACCGGGGAGCTGTTTTTT

clone size: few
J gene: TRBJ2-1
V gene: TRBV29-1
D gene: TRBD1
CDR3 protein: CSAGTGSNEQFF
CDR3 DNA: TGCAGCGCTGGGACAGGTAGCAATGAGCAGTTCTTC

clone size: -
J gene: TRBJ2-1
V gene: TRBV20-1
D gene: -
CDR3 protein: CSATQAGRGNNEQFF
CDR3 DNA: TGCAGTGCTACCCAAGCGGGCAGAGGGAACAATGAGCAGTTCTTC

clone size: -
J gene: TRBJ2-7
V gene: TRBV7-9
D gene: -
CDR3 protein: CASSLVGTVLNEQYF
CDR3 DNA: TGTGCCAGCAGCTTAGTGGGGACCGTTCTTAACGAGCAGTACTTC

clone size: -
J gene: TRBJ2-1
V gene: TRBV6-5
D gene: -
CDR3 protein: CASSYLSRAGNERFF
CDR3 DNA: TGTGCCAGCAGTTACTTATCTCGGGCGGGCAATGAGCGGTTCTTC

clone size: -
J gene: TRBJ1-1
V gene: TRBV29-1
D gene: -
CDR3 protein: CSVVPGAAQYTEAFF
CDR3 DNA: TGCAGCGTTGTTCCGGGGGCAGCTCAATACACTGAAGCTTTCTTT

clone size: -
J gene: TRBJ2-1
V gene: TRBV10-1
D gene: -
CDR3 protein: CASSERLGSYNEQFF
CDR3 DNA: TGCGCCAGCAGTGAGCGACTCGGCTCCTACAATGAGCAGTTCTTC

clone size: few
J gene: TRBJ2-3
V gene: TRBV6-2/TRBV6-3
D gene: TRBD2
CDR3 protein: CASSYFWRGDTDTQYF
CDR3 DNA: TGTGCCAGCAGTTACTTCTGGCGGGGGGACACAGATACGCAGTATTTT

clone size: -
J gene: TRBJ2-1
V gene: TRBV7-3
D gene: TRBD2
CDR3 protein: CASSSGGAGIGNEQFF
CDR3 DNA: TGTGCCAGCAGCTCCGGGGGAGCGGGAATTGGCAATGAGCAGTTCTTC

clone size: once
J gene: TRBJ2-3
V gene: TRBV5-5
D gene: -
CDR3 protein: CASSLGFRGEQYF
CDR3 DNA: TGTGCCAGCAGCCTGGGGTTTCGGGGAGAGCAGTATTTT

clone size: -
J gene: TRBJ2-7
V gene: TRBV4-1
D gene: TRBD2
CDR3 protein: CASSPREGSYEQYF
CDR3 DNA: TGCGCCAGCAGTCCGAGGGAGGGTTCCTACGAGCAGTACTTC

clone size: -
J gene: TRBJ1-2
V gene: TRBV20-1
D gene: TRBD1
CDR3 protein: CSAGDRVDGYTF
CDR3 DNA: TGCAGTGCTGGGGACAGGGTGGATGGCTACACCTTC

clone size: few
J gene: TRBJ2-3
V gene: TRBV28
D gene: TRBD2
CDR3 protein: CASSFTAGRTDTQYF
CDR3 DNA: TGTGCCAGCAGCTTTACAGCGGGACGCACAGATACGCAGTATTTT

clone size: -
J gene: TRBJ2-7
V gene: TRBV4-1
D gene: TRBD2
CDR3 protein: CASSQGHASGRAGDEQYF
CDR3 DNA: TGCGCCAGCAGCCAAGGGCACGCTAGCGGGAGGGCCGGGGACGAGCAGTACTTC

clone size: -
J gene: TRBJ2-5
V gene: TRBV4-1
D gene: -
CDR3 protein: CASSQDRWETQYF
CDR3 DNA: TGCGCCAGCAGCCAAGATAGGTGGGAGACCCAGTACTTC

clone size: -
J gene: TRBJ2-5
V gene: TRBV6-5
D gene: -
CDR3 protein: CASSRQGGEQYF
CDR3 DNA: TGTGCCAGCAGCCGACAAGGGGGGGAGCAGTACTTC

clone size: -
J gene: TRBJ2-7
V gene: TRBV9
D gene: TRBD1
CDR3 protein: CASSPRQGKMGEQYF
CDR3 DNA: TGTGCCAGCAGCCCCAGACAGGGTAAGATGGGCGAGCAGTACTTC

clone size: few
J gene: TRBJ1-5
V gene: TRBV29-1
D gene: -
CDR3 protein: CSVGTGGQPQHF
CDR3 DNA: TGCAGCGTAGGGACGGGAGGTCAGCCCCAGCATTTT

clone size: -
J gene: TRBJ1-5
V gene: TRBV7-2
D gene: -
CDR3 protein: CASSSLAGNNQPQHF
CDR3 DNA: TGTGCCAGCAGCTCGCTGGCTGGGAACAATCAGCCCCAGCATTTT

clone size: -
J gene: TRBJ2-1
V gene: TRBV3-1
D gene: TRBD2
CDR3 protein: CASSQGREWVNEQFF
CDR3 DNA: TGTGCCAGCAGCCAGGGGAGGGAGTGGGTCAATGAGCAGTTCTTC

clone size: -
J gene: TRBJ2-5
V gene: TRBV12-3/TRBV12-4
D gene: TRBD2
CDR3 protein: CASSLALSGSQETQYF
CDR3 DNA: TGTGCCAGCAGTTTAGCGCTAAGCGGGAGCCAAGAGACCCAGTACTTC

clone size: -
J gene: TRBJ2-3
V gene: TRBV7-2
D gene: TRBD2
CDR3 protein: CASSLYGGGRSRDTQYF
CDR3 DNA: TGTGCCAGCAGCTTATACGGGGGGGGCCGGTCGAGGGATACGCAGTATTTT

clone size: -
J gene: TRBJ2-1
V gene: TRBV24-1
D gene: TRBD2
CDR3 protein: CATSDHSGGAFNEQFF
CDR3 DNA: TGTGCCACCAGTGACCATAGCGGGGGGGCCTTCAATGAGCAGTTCTTC

clone size: few
J gene: TRBJ2-1
V gene: TRBV29-1
D gene: -
CDR3 protein: CSVALLLNEQFF
CDR3 DNA: TGCAGCGTTGCCTTGCTGCTCAATGAGCAGTTCTTC

clone size: -
J gene: TRBJ2-5
V gene: TRBV20-1
D gene: TRBD2
CDR3 protein: CSAIAGDHQETQYF
CDR3 DNA: TGCAGTGCTATAGCGGGGGATCACCAAGAGACCCAGTACTTC

clone size: -
J gene: TRBJ2-1
V gene: TRBV20-1
D gene: -
CDR3 protein: CSARFMRRDEQFF
CDR3 DNA: TGCAGTGCTAGATTTATGCGGAGGGATGAGCAGTTCTTC

clone size: -
J gene: TRBJ2-3
V gene: TRBV6-6
D gene: -
CDR3 protein: CASTLAGSSTDTQYF
CDR3 DNA: TGTGCCAGCACCCTAGCAGGGTCTAGCACAGATACGCAGTATTTT

clone size: once
J gene: TRBJ2-7
V gene: TRBV27
D gene: -
CDR3 protein: CASSFLGDADYEQYF
CDR3 DNA: TGTGCCAGCAGTTTTCTGGGCGACGCAGACTACGAGCAGTACTTC

clone size: -
J gene: TRBJ2-7
V gene: TRBV7-2
D gene: TRBD2
CDR3 protein: CASIPKRGGVTYEQYF
CDR3 DNA: TGTGCCAGTATCCCGAAGCGGGGAGGGGTTACCTACGAGCAGTACTTC